These 10 T cell receptor beta chains came from one sample sequenced in a study of post-analysis software for immune sequencing data. Overall study findings and caveats: In patients, about five TRBV segments were more frequent than in controls, with TRBV5-6, TRBV5-1 and TRBV20-1 among them.

The antigens of these receptors remain unknown. Unique molecular identifiers featured in each of the TCR beta cDNA libraries. TCRdb reanalysed the PCR reads using MiXCR and keeps one entry per CDR3 protein. Of a few hundred thousand distinct CDR3 sequences in the sample, around 40% were seen once. Material for sequencing was blood. The receptors come from a girl aged 10-17 years with multiple sclerosis.

This chain uses TRBV12-3 or TRBV12-4 with TRBJ2-7, with a tentative D call TRBD2 (5 bases). This CDR3 spans 14 amino acids. V was pared by 3 bases and J by 6 bases, with 15 bases between. CDR3 region: CASSFRAQGSEQYF. The CDR3, as DNA: TGTGCCAGCAGTTTCCGGGCCCAAGGGAGCGAGCAGTACTTC.

The chain has TRBV20-1 and TRBJ2-7; the match to TRBD1 covers 9 bases. V lost 0 bases and J lost 3; bases outside the gene matches: 15. The germline V gene has CDR1 DFQATT and CDR2 SNEGSKA (reference sequence). This CDR3 has 18 residues. The CDR3 region is CSARDSGQGSRGLYEQYF. DNA for the CDR3: TGCAGTGCTAGAGACTCGGGACAGGGATCAAGGGGCCTCTACGAGCAGTACTTC.

The genes are TRBV19 and TRBJ2-5, with D hard to call. V lost 5 bases, J lost 0 bases, and 10 bases lay in between. The CDR3 runs to 14 residues. CDR1 is LNHDA and CDR2 is SQIVND in the germline V gene (reference sequence). Here the CDR3 DNA reads TGTGCCAGTAGTCTCTTTGGAAACCAAGAGACCCAGTACTTC. Protein: CASSLFGNQETQYF.

This clonotype was counted between two and nine times. The rearrangement uses TRBV7-2 and TRBJ1-6; tentatively, D is TRBD1 (5 bases). Trimming stripped 7 bases from V and 9 bases from J, with 16 bases between. CDR3 length: 14 amino acids. CDR1 is SGHTA, CDR2 FQGNSA, per germline. CDR3 DNA sequence: TGTGCCAGCAAGCTAGGGAAAGGGACTTCACCCCTCCACTTT. Protein product: CASKLGKGTSPLHF.

This clonotype was counted between two and nine times. This chain uses TRBV5-1 with TRBJ2-5, with TRBD2 matching 8 bases. Per the germline V gene, CDR1 is SGHRS and CDR2 is YFSETQ. The CDR3 covers 16 residues. V was clipped by 4 bases and J by 2 bases; unmatched bases: 10. CDR3 DNA: TGCGCCAGCAGCCCCACCACTAGCGGAACACAAGAGACCCAGTACTTC. It specifies CASSPTTSGTQETQYF.

Of note for this clonotype: A junction end diverges from the germline sequence, so it may reflect a read error. The chain is built from TRBV7-9 and TRBJ2-7; D is ambiguous. Per the germline V gene, CDR1 is SEHNR and CDR2 is FQNEAQ (reference sequence). The CDR3 has 14 residues. The CDR3 region is CVSSLFGESYEQYF. The CDR3 coding sequence is TGTGTCAGCAGCTTATTTGGGGAATCCTACGAGCAGTACTTC.

This clonotype showed up just a few times. The V and J genes are TRBV4-1 and TRBJ1-5, with TRBD1 matching over 9 bases. Germline loops: CDR1 MGHRA, CDR2 YSYEKL. V lost 4 bases, J lost 7 bases, and 14 bases stayed unmatched. The CDR3 loop spans 17 amino acids. The CDR3 protein is CASSRGTGKTPGQPQHF. The CDR3 coding sequence is TGCGCCAGCAGCCGGGGGACAGGGAAGACCCCAGGGCAGCCCCAGCATTTT.

The chain recombines TRBV12-3 or TRBV12-4 with TRBJ2-4, with D perhaps being TRBD1 or TRBD2 (6 bases each). The CDR3 runs to 14 residues. Trimming pared 7 bases from V and 1 base from J, leaving 11 bases between. Here the CDR3 DNA reads TGTGCCAGCAAGGACGGGGGCGCCAAAAACATTCAGTACTTC. This codes for CASKDGGAKNIQYF.

This clonotype came up a few times. The chain links TRBV5-1 to TRBJ2-7, with 7 bases identical to TRBD2. Trimming took 0 bases from V and 6 from J; bases not matched to a gene: 12. Germline assignment: CDR1 SGHRS and CDR2 YFSETQ. The CDR3 covers 16 residues. For the CDR3, the DNA is TGCGCCAGCAGCTTGGAGGGGTTTGCGGGAGTTGGCGAGCAGTACTTC. Protein product: CASSLEGFAGVGEQYF.

V usage is TRBV15 and J usage is TRBJ2-5, with D perhaps TRBD1 or TRBD2 (6 bases each). V lost 3 bases and J 7 bases, leaving 15 bases between the germline ends. Germline V CDR1 and CDR2: LNHNV, YYDKDF (reference sequence). The CDR3 covers 14 residues. The CDR3 nucleotides are TGTGCCACCAGCAGTTTACGGGGGCGAGGGACCCAGTACTTC. This codes for CATSSLRGRGTQYF.